Presented here are 14 T cell receptor beta chains from one specimen sequenced in a study of yellow fever vaccine responses in identical twins. TCRdb fed the RT-PCR reads into MiXCR, producing one record per CDR3 protein. Here the sample spans around 1,200 distinct CDR3 sequences, roughly 80% being singletons. This material consisted of T cells from blood (PBMCs), unsorted or a sorted subset (not recorded which), taken before or after yellow fever vaccination (not recorded which). These TCRs come from a female donor who received the yellow fever vaccine.

The table lists this clonotype with a few counts. The chain recombines TRBV5-3 with TRBJ1-4; tentatively, D is TRBD1 (5 bases). TRBV5-3 belongs to the ORF category, with a function that is uncertain. V lost 8 bases and J lost 0, with 17 bases in between. The length of the CDR3 is 16 residues. CDR3 nucleotide sequence: TGTGCCAGCAGCAGGACACTAGTTGCAACTAATGAAAAACTGTTTTTT. It encodes CASSRTLVATNEKLFF.

The chain uses TRBV11-1 and TRBJ2-3, with TRBD2 identical over 16 bases. V gave up 5 bases and J gave up 6 bases; unmatched junction bases: 5. This CDR3 region has 16 residues. Germline V CDR1 and CDR2: SGHAT, FQDESV (reference sequence). The CDR3 DNA reads as TGTGCCAGCAGCCACGGGACTAGCGGGGGGGCGGATACGCAGTATTTT. This codes for CASSHGTSGGADTQYF.

The chain has TRBV6-6 and TRBJ1-4, with 7 bases aligning to TRBD1. Losses at the gene ends were 7 bases for V and 5 bases for J; bases not matched to a gene: 4. This CDR3 has 13 residues. Germline-derived CDR1 and CDR2 are MNHNY and SVGAGI (reference sequence). CDR3 bases: TGTGCCAGCATGGGGACAGCGAATGAAAAACTGTTTTTT. Its protein is CASMGTANEKLFF.

This sequence joins TRBV10-3 and TRBJ1-6; D not resolved. The CDR3 has 17 amino acids. Per germline, CDR1 ENHRY and CDR2 SYGVKD. V was clipped by 0 bases and J by 0 bases, with 9 bases between them. DNA of the CDR3: TGTGCCATCAGTGAGTCGGAGGAGCCCTCCTATAATTCACCCCTCCACTTT. It codes for CAISESEEPSYNSPLHF.

The genes are TRBV6-5 and TRBJ2-3; D could derive from TRBD1 or TRBD2 (5 bases each). The germline V and J ends were trimmed by 5 bases and 2 bases, with 14 bases remaining between them. The length of the CDR3 is 15 residues. Germline-derived CDR1 and CDR2 are MNHEY and SVGAGI. In nucleotides, the CDR3 is TGTGCCAGCAGTCCTTTGAGGGGATCCACAGATACGCAGTATTTT. Translated: CASSPLRGSTDTQYF.

The chain has TRBV11-1 and TRBJ1-4; 9 nucleotides agree with TRBD1. CDR1 and CDR2 (germline): SGHAT, FQDESV (reference sequence). J was trimmed by 10 bases and V by 2 bases; bases with no gene match: 5. The CDR3 is made up of 14 amino acids. Here the CDR3 DNA reads TGTGCCAGCAGCTTAACAGGGGGCGCGGGAAAACTGTTTTTT. Translating it yields CASSLTGGAGKLFF.

The rearrangement links TRBV6-1 to TRBJ2-1, with D unclear. The V end lost 5 bases, the J end lost 8 bases, and 10 bases lay between the germline ends. The germline V gene has CDR1 MNHNS and CDR2 SASEGT. The CDR3 is 12 residues long. The CDR3 region is CASSPSTDEQFF. The CDR3 region has the DNA TGTGCCAGCAGTCCTTCCACCGATGAGCAGTTCTTC.

The CDR3 region has the DNA TGTGCCAGCAGCTTAGCGGTCCGTGAGCAGTTCTTC. This encodes CASSLAVREQFF. The chain recombines TRBV7-9 with TRBJ2-1; the D is unclear. In germline, CDR1 is SEHNR, CDR2 FQNEAQ (reference sequence). Trimming cost V 0 bases and J 9 bases, with 6 bases left between them. This CDR3 has 12 amino acids.

V usage is TRBV7-6 and J usage is TRBJ1-1, with D unclear. CDR3 length: 14 residues. Trimming left V 5 bases short and J 1 base short, with 11 bases between. Germline assignment: CDR1 SGHVS and CDR2 FNYEAQ. As DNA, the CDR3 is TGTGCCAGCAGCGGGGTGGGAGGGAACACTGAAGCTTTCTTT. This codes for CASSGVGGNTEAFF.

The gene calls are TRBV6-2 or TRBV6-3 and TRBJ2-1; 14 positions match TRBD2. The germline V gene encodes CDR1 MNHEY and CDR2 SVGEGT. This CDR3 has 15 amino acids. Trimming removed 6 bases from V and 8 bases from J; junction bases left unmatched: 6. The CDR3 nucleotides read TGTGCCAGCAGACCCGGGACTAGCGGGAGTTATGAGCAGTTCTTC. It is translated as CASRPGTSGSYEQFF.

This chain links TRBV12-3 or TRBV12-4 with TRBJ2-1, with D tentatively TRBD2 (5 bases). The CDR3 consists of 13 residues. Trimming shortened V by 10 bases and J by 0 bases, and 10 bases separated the two germline ends. In DNA form, the CDR3 reads TGTGCCACAGAGGACTCCTCCTACAATGAGCAGTTCTTC. As protein: CATEDSSYNEQFF.

The J gene is TRBJ1-4, the V gene TRBV4-3, with D possibly matching TRBD1 (5 bases). Germline V gene sequence: CDR1 LGHNA, CDR2 YSLEER. V lost 3 bases, J lost 5 bases, and 22 bases lay in between. The CDR3 length is 18 residues. CDR3 coding DNA: TGCGCCAGCAGCCAGCACCCCCCCCCCGGGGCACCGAATGAAAAACTGTTTTTT. Its translation is CASSQHPPPGAPNEKLFF.

The chain carries TRBV6-4 and TRBJ2-1, with D perhaps matching TRBD2 (5 bases). The V end was cut by 6 bases, the J end by 5 bases, with 11 bases between. This CDR3 is 13 amino acids long. Germline CDR1 MRHNA, CDR2 SNTAGT. The DNA of the CDR3 is TGTGCCAGCAGCCCCACTAGTAACAATGAGCAGTTCTTC. Protein product: CASSPTSNNEQFF.

V usage is TRBV13 and J usage is TRBJ2-1; TRBD2 agrees at 7 bases. The CDR3 consists of 14 residues. Germline assignment: CDR1 PRHDT and CDR2 FYEKMQ (reference sequence). This CDR3 is CAKQGEGGDNEQFF. CDR3 in DNA: TGTGCTAAGCAAGGGGAGGGAGGCGACAATGAGCAGTTCTTC. The whole variable domain, filled in from reference TRBV13 and TRBJ2-1, reads AAGVIQSPRHLIKEKRETATLKCYPIPRHDTVYWYQQGPGQDPQFLISFYEKMQSDKGSIPDRFSAQQFSDYHSELNMSSLELGDSALYFCAKQGEGGDNEQFFGPGTRLTVL.